This T cell receptor beta chain comes out of a study of T cells in women clearing cervical HPV infection. Study as a whole: Donors had HPV16-related CIN3 or worse; 2 had invasive cancer.

The CDR3 runs to 15 residues. With 5 bases removed from V and 5 bases from J, the gap between germline ends came to 16 bases. Germline V gene data show CDR1 as SGHTA and CDR2 as FQGTGA. Sequencing was performed with immunoSEQ multiplex PCR; in TCRdb, only in-frame clones are kept and a portion is missing. This sample's table reports some 37,000 clones. General study points: CIN3+ cases had significantly higher TCR repertoire richness than controls, but evenness did not differ.

Of note for this clone: The antigen is unknown. Read data end 3 residues before the CDR3 end; the end is taken from the germline J gene.

This sequence joins TRBV7-3 and TRBJ2-1; a possible D gene is TRBD2 (6 bases). The source of this sequence is a woman aged 18 to 75 with a cervical HPV16 infection that either progressed to CIN3+ or cleared (not recorded which). Sample: blood buffy coat. The covered CDR3 bases are TGTGCCAGCAGCCGATCCGGGGAGGCTCACAATGAG. The encoded protein is CASSRSGEAHNE. The CDR3 in full is CASSRSGEAHNEQFF.